This T cell receptor (beta chain) was documented in a study of cytomegalovirus exposure and HLA in healthy donors (dated by TCRdb to the late 2010s). Looking at the study overall: In an earlier analysis of roughly 500 of the donors, around 300 Gb of sequence data and roughly 100 million unique TCR beta sequences from 180 million or so T cells were reported. An early release covering roughly 640 HLA-typed donors comprised about 300 gigabases of sequencing data and roughly 85 million unique TCR sequences. Of the 398 genotyped donors, approximately 82% fell in the genetic ancestry cluster associated with self-reported Caucasian donors. The study aimed to test whether signatures of past pathogen exposure could be identified by cataloging public T cell receptors. The study used immunosequencing to profile the T cell repertoires of approximately 650 subjects and linked those repertoires to cytomegalovirus serostatus. Besides the first cohort of around 700 subjects, a separate validation cohort made up of 95 to 150 different subjects was used. To predict cytomegalovirus infection status, the study combined high-throughput TCR immunosequencing, statistical association of individual TCRs with disease status, and machine learning. A later analysis re-analyzed previously published TCR beta repertoires from roughly 690 donors and added high-resolution HLA genotyping to study TCR occurrence patterns. Rather than drawing on any new phenotypic data, the later analysis identified candidate immune exposures from TCR beta sequences and the way those sequences occurred across donors. To decide whether each TCR beta V gene segment behaved as functional or pseudogenic, an earlier analysis of approximately 600 of the donors relied on high-throughput TCR beta sequencing. Donor age, sex, ethnicity and CMV serostatus were compiled alongside the repertoire data. In a later genetic analysis, genome-wide SNP genotypes for about 65% of the roughly 670 donors were used, and that subset was treated as a discovery cohort. Every repertoire in the discovery cohort had been generated on one and the same sequencing platform. Class I and class II HLA loci were covered by the typing at four-digit resolution. The number of typed donors differed by locus: about 629-630 for A, B, C, DRB1 and DQB1; 500 to 550 for DQA1; roughly 600 for DPA1; and 400 to 480 for DPB1. Roughly 5 DR-DQ haplotypes were handled as single units for association and clustering, since linkage in the cohort was strong. Among about 410 genotyped donors of the cohort, an average of about 240,000 unique TCR beta nucleotide sequences was sequenced per donor, of which about 19% were non-productive. What the work shows at the level of the full study, not this receptor alone: Immune exposure information for the cohort was limited to CMV serostatus. In a later analysis, the rate of TCR association differed among HLA loci, with DRB1 alleles having the most associated TCRs and HLA-C alleles having the fewest. Roughly uniform sequencing depth across donors was assumed in presence/absence analyses, although this assumption may not hold. A total of 150 to 200 TCR beta chains were listed by the study as associated with cytomegalovirus. The classifier was reported to diagnose cytomegalovirus status with high specificity and sensitivity in both the original and validation cohorts. An earlier analysis of approximately 540 of the donors showed that most TCR beta V segments appeared in productive rearrangements either about 90% or about 30% of the time, which broadly matched IMGT annotations. This cohort had only TCR beta chains sequenced, and the lack of alpha or paired-chain data limited which features could be detected. A cluster of highly shared sequence variants was judged likely to represent a technical artifact of the sequencing pipeline. Some 15 rarely observed V segments, including chromosome 9 orphons, were excluded from the earlier analysis of a few hundred of the donors because counts were too low. In vitro tests confirmed that a few of the cytomegalovirus-associated TCR beta chains recognize cytomegalovirus antigens. Correlated functional status among segregating V segments might reflect linkage disequilibrium, but an unknown experimental factor could not be ruled out. An association between a missense DCLRE1C variant and V-gene and J-gene trimming of TCR beta chains was found in a later genetic analysis and replicated in an independent cohort. In a later analysis, HLA-associated TCR beta chains showed more clonal expansion and lower generation probabilities than non-associated chains that were equally common. A later analysis reported that several top co-occurrence clusters appeared linked to parvovirus B19, influenza, CMV and Epstein-Barr virus. Because HLA typing was unavailable for some donors at each locus, only the typed subset was used in association tests. According to a later genetic analysis, donors in an Asian-associated ancestry cluster had fewer N-insertions in productive TCRs than the roughly 670-donor mean. A later analysis found that most CMV-associated TCR beta chains appeared HLA-restricted, with HLA associations seemingly driven largely by CMV exposure. While some public TCRs were present in many individuals, most TCR sequences turned up only very rarely across donors. A further reported finding was that TCR beta sequences accurately predicted the HLA-A and HLA-B alleles for most subjects in the first cohort. A later analysis associated approximately 17,000 TCR beta sequences with specific HLA alleles at a false discovery rate of 0.05. The 87-base-pair reads could not distinguish some IMGT-functional V segments, including TRBV6-2 and TRBV6-3, so those segments were excluded. Strong co-occurrence of HLA alleles, especially DR and DQ, made assigning TCR associations to individual alleles difficult. According to the authors, the approach could potentially be generalized to other disease states and immunological phenotypes.

This clone was detected once. No cognate antigen has been identified for it. The record has no base qualities; no much larger clone is one base away. The cohort was made up of approximately 670 healthy bone marrow donors. At the time of sampling, every cohort member was nominally healthy, though immune exposures that went unrecorded were likely present. The donor tested CMV seronegative, placing the donor among the 352 seronegative members of the cohort. A peripheral blood sample was collected from each donor, and TCR beta sequencing was performed on peripheral blood mononuclear cells. The Qiagen DNeasy Blood Extraction Kit was used to extract genomic DNA from the blood cell samples. Libraries were prepared through the immunoSEQ multiplex PCR assay. A mixture of 60 forward primers for TCR Vbeta segments and 13 reverse primers for TCR Jbeta segments was used in the multiplex PCR. The CDR3 region of rearranged TCR beta genes was amplified from genomic DNA by a multiplex PCR assay. The amplified TCR beta libraries were sequenced on the Illumina HiSeq System as 87-base-pair reads. Under the source paper's analysis protocol: In a later analysis, roughly 80 million unique TCR beta chains were counted across the roughly 610 repertoires, and roughly 11 million of these chains were shared by at least two donors. Raw reads were error-corrected and collapsed into unique sequences with a nearest-neighbor algorithm that merged closely related sequences to remove PCR and sequencing errors. Alignment of CDR3 sequences to IMGT reference sequences was used to assign V, D and J gene segments. For a sequence to be retained, a match of at least six nucleotides was required to both a V gene segment and a J gene segment. Rearrangements were classified as productive when the CDR3 lacked stop codons and remained in frame with V and J, and all other rearrangements were classified as non-productive. CDR3 was defined according to IMGT convention as the region running from the second conserved V-encoded cysteine to the conserved J-encoded phenylalanine. Sequences without an unambiguous match to a single V gene segment were excluded from the earlier analysis of 450 to 750 of the donors. An earlier analysis of several hundred of the donors called V segments functional above 56.7% productive rearrangements and segregating when the between-donor standard deviation exceeded 5%. A statistical classification framework was built for diagnosing cytomegalovirus status from the catalog of TCR beta chain sequences. A later analysis assigned V and J genes by comparing TCR nucleotide sequences with IMGT/GENE-DB human TR gene sequences. Using the TCRdist pipeline, a later analysis assigned CDR3 sequences along with most-parsimonious VDJ recombination scenarios. A later analysis defined each TCR beta chain by its CDR3 amino acid sequence plus V-gene family, and excluded reads lacking a unique V-gene family. A later analysis removed over 500 highly shared, low-generation-probability nucleotide sequences to deal with suspected cross-contamination and a sequencing artifact. In a later analysis, a clonal expansion index was calculated for each public chain from normalized within-repertoire ranks of inferred template counts. In a later analysis, generation probabilities were computed with a VDJ recombination model fitted to out-of-frame rearrangements, and the resulting probabilities were checked against IGoR. In a later analysis, TCR-TCR, TCR-HLA and TCR-CMV co-occurrence was scored with hypergeometric tests, and a repertoire-size bias correction was applied to TCR pairs. False discovery rates were estimated in a later analysis by permuting HLA or CMV assignments 20 times. In a later analysis, co-occurring TCRs were grouped using DBSCAN, and TCRdist sequence similarity was added for clustering within HLA-allele-positive subsets. Co-occurrence clustering excluded repertoires with fewer than 30,000 or more than 120,000 public chains, plus five with anomalous nucleotide sharing. TCRdb re-hosts the immuneACCESS table, in-frame sequences only. Its copies lack some clones; in the studies checked, an unresolved V gene accounts for under half of them, and the cause for the rest is not known. V, J and clone size were drawn from that table, and D and trimming were deduced from the DNA. The sample records about 160,000 clones, approximately 80% of which are singletons. In total, the top ten clones hold roughly 2.3% of the sample.

The germline V gene supplies CDR1 SGHRS and CDR2 YFSETQ. For this chain, trimming is 0 bases at the V end and 1 base at the J end, and the number of junction bases without a gene match is 0. Including cysteine and phenylalanine, the CDR3 has 14 amino acids. Only CDR3 DNA is held: 42 bases, read in frame from base 1. The TCR comes from a male donor in good health and CMV-seronegative. The V and J genes are TRBV5-1 and TRBJ2-7, with 8 bases aligning to TRBD2. Sequenced: PBMCs. The sequence in DNA is TGCGCCAGCAGCTTGGTAGCGGGGTCCTACGAGCAGTACTTC. This encodes CASSLVAGSYEQYF.